The sequence of this T cell receptor beta chain was determined in a study of blood T cell repertoires in COVID-19. Across the study: The United States, Italy and Spain supplied acute and convalescent COVID-19 samples.

V gave up 5 bases and J gave up 2 bases; unmatched junction bases: 9. The CDR3 has 15 amino acids. Germline assignment: CDR1 SGHRS and CDR2 YFSETQ. Sequencing was performed with immunoSEQ multiplex PCR; in TCRdb, only in-frame clones are kept and a portion is missing. In the table there are roughly 160,000 clones, 84% of which are singletons. V usage is TRBV5-1 and J usage is TRBJ1-1; 7 positions agree with TRBD1. The receptor comes from a young man with active or convalescent COVID-19. Material for sequencing was peripheral blood. The CDR3 sequence: CASSYQRDRNTEAFF. The CDR3 region has the DNA TGCGCCAGCAGTTATCAACGGGACAGAAACACTGAAGCTTTCTTT.